What follows are 27 T cell receptor beta chains derived from one specimen sequenced in a study of T cells in tumors after PD-1 blockade. Generated by immunoSEQ multiplex PCR, the TCRdb table keeps only in-frame clones and is missing some. Of 30,000 to 35,000 clones listed, roughly 73% are singletons. Sequencing was performed on PBMCs, taken after anti-PD-1 treatment. The source is a human donor with basal cell carcinoma.

The rearrangement links TRBV6-2 or TRBV6-3 to TRBJ2-7; 9 bases agree with TRBD2. CDR3 length: 15 residues. Germline CDR1 reads MNHEY; CDR2 reads SVGEGT. V was pared by 4 bases and J by 5 bases, with 9 bases of the junction left unmatched. CDR3 nucleotide sequence: TGTGCCAGCAGTTTACTAGCGGGCCGGGGGGACGAGCAGTACTTC. As protein: CASSLLAGRGDEQYF.

The CDR3 DNA reads as TGTGCCAGCAGCTTTCACCCGGCGGCAACGAAATACAATGAGCAGTTCTTC. Amino acid sequence: CASSFHPAATKYNEQFF. The genes are TRBV9 and TRBJ2-1; D not certain. Germline V gene data show CDR1 as SGDLS and CDR2 as YYNGEE. V lost 4 bases, J lost 4 bases, and 21 bases lay in between. CDR3 length equals 17 residues.

This clone was recorded only once. Other nucleotide sequences from this sample produce the same CDR3. This chain uses TRBV6-5 with TRBJ2-2; D tentatively fits TRBD1 or TRBD2 (5 bases each). Trimming cost V 0 bases and J 7 bases, with 12 bases left between them. CDR1 and CDR2 from the germline V gene are MNHEY and SVGAGI. This CDR3 region has 15 residues. Written as DNA, the CDR3 is TGTGCCAGCAGTTACTCGAGGGGACGGGACGGGGAGCTGTTTTTT. Amino acids: CASSYSRGRDGELFF.

This clone occurred a few times. This chain uses TRBV6-5 with TRBJ2-2; D possibly matches TRBD1 or TRBD2 (7 bases each). Trimming shortened V by 8 bases and J by 6 bases, and 19 bases separated the two germline ends. Germline V gene data show CDR1 as MNHEY and CDR2 as SVGAGI. The CDR3 runs to 15 residues. DNA of the CDR3: TGTGCCAGCCTGAGGGGGGGACAGCTCCCCGGGGAGCTGTTTTTT. It encodes CASLRGGQLPGELFF.

The V gene is TRBV4-3, the J gene TRBJ1-6; 8 nucleotides match TRBD1. Germline values: CDR1 LGHNA, CDR2 YSLEER. The trim removed 3 bases at V and 13 bases at J, leaving 8 bases unmatched. This CDR3 region has 14 residues. The CDR3 reads CASSHGQGQTPLHF. CDR3 nucleotides: TGCGCCAGCAGCCACGGACAGGGACAAACGCCCCTCCACTTT.

The chain couples TRBV2 to TRBJ2-6, with D tentatively TRBD1 or TRBD2 (5 bases each). The germline gives CDR1 SNHLY, CDR2 FYNNEI. Trimming shortened V by 2 bases and J by 0 bases, and 11 bases separated the two germline ends. The CDR3 covers 17 residues. CDR3 protein: CASSERGQGSGANVLTF. The CDR3 DNA reads as TGTGCCAGCAGTGAAAGAGGGCAGGGCTCTGGGGCCAACGTCCTGACTTTC.

This clone was recorded a few times. V and J are TRBV7-2 and TRBJ2-7, with 11 bases identical to TRBD2. This CDR3 contains 15 residues. CDR1 and CDR2 from the germline V gene are SGHTA and FQGNSA. The V segment lost 5 bases and the J segment 2 bases; nucleotides outside the gene matches: 5. CDR3 loop: CASSIGLAGAYEQYF. The CDR3 DNA reads TGTGCCAGCAGCATAGGACTAGCGGGCGCCTACGAGCAGTACTTC.

Ten or more counts support this clone. The V gene is TRBV2, the J gene TRBJ1-1; 8 nucleotides agree with TRBD1. Trimming took 5 bases from V and 7 from J; bases not matched to a gene: 9. There are 14 residues in the CDR3. Germline assignment: CDR1 SNHLY and CDR2 FYNNEI. This chain's CDR3 is CASSNQGAGYEAFF. The CDR3 nucleotides read TGTGCCAGCAGTAACCAGGGGGCTGGGTATGAAGCTTTCTTT.

The rearrangement links TRBV27 to TRBJ2-1, with D perhaps TRBD2 (6 bases). Germline CDR1 and CDR2: MNHEY and SMNVEV (reference sequence). The length of the CDR3 is 15 residues. V lost 3 bases and J 10 bases, leaving 19 bases between the germline ends. The CDR3 spells CASSFRSGDLHEQFF. CDR3 DNA: TGTGCCAGCAGTTTTAGGTCGGGAGATCTCCACGAGCAGTTCTTC.

The CDR3 sequence: CASSLQGLADNEQFF. DNA of the CDR3: TGTGCCAGCAGCCTCCAAGGACTAGCTGACAATGAGCAGTTCTTC. The gene calls are TRBV7-8 and TRBJ2-1; 8 bases line up with TRBD2. The CDR3 runs to 15 residues. V lost 5 bases to trimming and J lost 5 bases; unmatched junction nucleotides: 8. Germline V gene lookup returns CDR1 SGHVS and CDR2 FQNEAQ.

This chain connects TRBV5-1 to TRBJ2-7, with TRBD2 as a possible D gene (5 bases). V was shortened by 5 bases and J by 7 bases, with 10 bases between the two germline ends. The length of the CDR3 is 11 residues. Germline CDR1 and CDR2: SGHRS and YFSETQ. The CDR3 bases are TGCGCCAGCAGTTCATCGGGGGAGCAGTACTTC. Amino acid sequence: CASSSSGEQYF.

The V and J genes are TRBV24-1 and TRBJ1-1; 10 bases match TRBD1. The ends lost 8 bases at V and 4 bases at J; junction bases unmatched: 3. Germline V gene data show CDR1 as KGHDR and CDR2 as SFDVKD. This CDR3 contains 13 residues. The CDR3 DNA reads TGTGCCACCACCAGGACAGGGGGCACTGAAGCTTTCTTT. Translation gives CATTRTGGTEAFF.

The genes are TRBV6-2 or TRBV6-3 and TRBJ2-1; unclear D gene. The CDR3 covers 13 residues. Per germline, CDR1 MNHEY and CDR2 SVGEGT. Trimming left V 4 bases short and J 3 bases short, with 7 bases between. CDR3 DNA: TGTGCCAGCAGTTCCCCCGGCTACAATGAGCAGTTCTTC. Protein: CASSSPGYNEQFF.

The chain employs TRBV6-2 or TRBV6-3 and TRBJ2-3; a weak D match, TRBD2 (6 bases). Germline V gene data show CDR1 as MNHEY and CDR2 as SVGEGT. The CDR3 sequence is 17 residues long. V was pared by 2 bases and J by 2 bases, with 17 bases between. CDR3 nucleotide sequence: TGTGCCAGCAGTTACGGACTTGAGGCGGGGAACACAGATACGCAGTATTTT. Translating gives CASSYGLEAGNTDTQYF.

This chain connects TRBV5-5 to TRBJ2-4, with D perhaps TRBD1 or TRBD2 (6 bases each). Germline V gene lookup returns CDR1 SGHKS and CDR2 YYEKEE (reference sequence). The CDR3 length is 16 residues. Trimming stripped 2 bases from V and 8 bases from J, with 20 bases between. Here the CDR3 DNA reads TGTGCCAGCAGCTTAGTCTCTAGGGGGGTCTGGGACATTCAGTACTTC. Translated: CASSLVSRGVWDIQYF.

This chain connects TRBV5-5 to TRBJ1-3; D gene unclear. Trimming took off 1 base at V and 0 bases at J, with 5 bases between the two ends. The CDR3 is 14 amino acids. Germline CDR1 reads SGHKS; CDR2 reads YYEKEE (reference sequence). CDR3: CASSLLSSGNTIYF. The CDR3 region has the DNA TGTGCCAGCAGCTTGTTGAGCTCTGGAAACACCATATATTTT.

The rearrangement uses TRBV5-4 and TRBJ1-1, with D uncertain. Germline CDR1 reads SGHNT; CDR2 reads YYREEE (reference sequence). The CDR3 length is 15 residues. Trimming removed 0 bases at V and 2 bases at J, with 11 bases between. DNA of the CDR3: TGTGCCAGCAGCTTGGGGTACAGAACCAACACTGAAGCTTTCTTT. Protein product: CASSLGYRTNTEAFF.

This rearrangement joins TRBV4-3 to TRBJ2-7; D gene uncertain. CDR3 length equals 15 residues. The V end was cut by 1 base, the J end by 2 bases, with 12 bases between. Germline CDR1 LGHNA, CDR2 YSLEER. DNA for the CDR3: TGCGCCAGCAGCCAAGGTGTCGCATTTACCTACGAGCAGTACTTC. Translated, it gives CASSQGVAFTYEQYF.

This clone occurred a few times. V and J are TRBV18 and TRBJ2-2; D not certain. The V gene lost 5 bases and the J gene lost 1 base, with 2 bases spanning the gap. The CDR3 sequence is 12 residues long. The germline V gene encodes CDR1 KGHSH and CDR2 LQKENI. CDR3 bases: TGTGCCAGCTCAAGGAACACCGGGGAGCTGTTTTTT. The encoded protein is CASSRNTGELFF.

The chain is built from TRBV10-3 and TRBJ1-5; D is ambiguous. The germline V gene has CDR1 ENHRY and CDR2 SYGVKD. With 7 bases removed from V and 4 bases from J, the gap between germline ends came to 11 bases. CDR3 size: 13 residues. In nucleotides, the CDR3 is TGTGCCATCAATCAGGACTTAAATCAGCCCCAGCATTTT. It specifies CAINQDLNQPQHF.

The V gene is TRBV9, the J gene TRBJ1-2; D might be TRBD1 (5 bases). With 0 bases removed from V and 2 bases from J, the gap between germline ends came to 8 bases. This CDR3 contains 14 residues. CDR1 and CDR2 from the germline V gene are SGDLS and YYNGEE. CDR3 protein: CASSVGGANYGYTF. The DNA of the CDR3 is TGTGCCAGCAGCGTAGGAGGGGCCAACTATGGCTACACCTTC.

The rearrangement uses TRBV11-3 and TRBJ2-7; D could derive from TRBD1 or TRBD2 (6 bases each). V was clipped by 4 bases and J by 3 bases, with 13 bases between them. The CDR3 runs 14 residues. Germline assignment: CDR1 SGHNT and CDR2 YENEEA. The CDR3: CASSSGGRFYEQYF. For the CDR3, the DNA is TGTGCCAGCAGCTCCGGGGGCAGATTCTACGAGCAGTACTTC.

The rearrangement joins TRBV6-6 to TRBJ1-5; TRBD1 is a possible D gene (5 bases). Trimming took 5 bases from V and 3 from J, leaving 11 bases between them. CDR1 and CDR2 (germline): MNHNY, SVGAGI (reference sequence). The CDR3 loop spans 14 amino acids. This CDR3 is CASSLDSTNQPQHF. The CDR3, as DNA: TGTGCCAGCAGTCTAGACAGTACCAATCAGCCCCAGCATTTT.

The gene calls are TRBV6-5 and TRBJ2-1, with D perhaps TRBD2 (6 bases). Germline loops: CDR1 MNHEY, CDR2 SVGAGI. V was shortened by 6 bases and J by 7 bases, with 13 bases between the two germline ends. The CDR3 covers 13 residues. The CDR3 sequence: CASRNSGVNEQFF. The CDR3 DNA follows: TGTGCCAGCAGAAATAGCGGAGTTAATGAGCAGTTCTTC.

The chain links TRBV28 to TRBJ2-7; the D gene could be TRBD1 or TRBD2 (5 bases each). This CDR3 spans 14 amino acids. With 2 bases removed from V and 0 bases from J, the gap between germline ends came to 8 bases. Germline assignment: CDR1 MDHEN and CDR2 SYDVKM. The CDR3 reads CASSLPGPSYEQYF. CDR3 nucleotides: TGTGCCAGCAGTTTACCGGGACCCTCCTACGAGCAGTACTTC.

The chain couples TRBV7-9 to TRBJ1-6; tentative D call: TRBD1 (5 bases). The ends were cut back, 7 bases at V and 4 bases at J, with 11 bases in the middle. Looked up from germline, CDR1 is SEHNR and CDR2 is FQNEAQ (reference sequence). CDR3 length: 14 amino acids. CDR3 sequence: CASTPGRYNSPLHF. The CDR3, as DNA: TGTGCCAGCACCCCGGGACGATATAATTCACCCCTCCACTTT.

The chain uses TRBV11-1 and TRBJ2-7; 9 bases are shared with TRBD1. The length of the CDR3 is 15 residues. Germline V gene sequence: CDR1 SGHAT, CDR2 FQDESV (reference sequence). The ends lost 4 bases at V and 7 bases at J; junction bases unmatched: 11. CDR3 bases: TGTGCCAGCAGCTACCCGGGACAGGGACAGAAGGAGCAGTACTTC. This sequence encodes CASSYPGQGQKEQYF.